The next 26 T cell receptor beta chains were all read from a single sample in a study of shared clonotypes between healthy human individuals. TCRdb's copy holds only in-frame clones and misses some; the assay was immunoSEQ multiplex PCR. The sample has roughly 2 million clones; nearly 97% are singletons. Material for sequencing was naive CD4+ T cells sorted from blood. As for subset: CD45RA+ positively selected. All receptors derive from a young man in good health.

The CDR3 nucleotides are TGTGCCACCAGAGACAGGGAGAGGAACACTGAAGCTTTCTTT. Amino acids: CATRDRERNTEAFF. This chain connects TRBV15 to TRBJ1-1; 7 bases are shared with TRBD1. V gave up 6 bases and J gave up 1 base; unmatched junction bases: 5. The CDR3 loop spans 14 amino acids. Germline-derived CDR1 and CDR2 are LNHNV and YYDKDF (reference sequence).

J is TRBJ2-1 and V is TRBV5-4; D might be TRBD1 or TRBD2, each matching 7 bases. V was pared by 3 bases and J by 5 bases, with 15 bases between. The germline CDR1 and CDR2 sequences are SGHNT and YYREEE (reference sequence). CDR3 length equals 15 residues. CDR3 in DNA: TGTGCCAGCAGCTACACAGGGGAGGGACACAATGAGCAGTTCTTC. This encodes CASSYTGEGHNEQFF.

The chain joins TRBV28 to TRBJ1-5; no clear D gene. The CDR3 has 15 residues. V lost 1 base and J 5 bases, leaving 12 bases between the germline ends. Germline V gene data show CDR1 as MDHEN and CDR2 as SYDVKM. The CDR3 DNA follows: TGTGCCAGCAGTTTATCGGGGAGTGCTCATCAGCCCCAGCATTTT. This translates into CASSLSGSAHQPQHF.

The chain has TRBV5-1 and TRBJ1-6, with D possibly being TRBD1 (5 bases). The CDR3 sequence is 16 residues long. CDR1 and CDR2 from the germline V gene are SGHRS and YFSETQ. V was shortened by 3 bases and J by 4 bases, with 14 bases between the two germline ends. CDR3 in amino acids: CASSYRDSAYNSPLHF. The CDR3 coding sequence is TGCGCCAGCAGCTACAGAGACAGCGCGTATAATTCACCCCTCCACTTT.

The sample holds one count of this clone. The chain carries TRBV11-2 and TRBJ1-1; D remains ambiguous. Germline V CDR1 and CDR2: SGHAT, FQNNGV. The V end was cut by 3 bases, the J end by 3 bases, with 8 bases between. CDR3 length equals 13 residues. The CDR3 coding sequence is TGTGCCAGCAGCTTCGCGAGGGACACTGAAGCTTTCTTT. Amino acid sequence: CASSFARDTEAFF.

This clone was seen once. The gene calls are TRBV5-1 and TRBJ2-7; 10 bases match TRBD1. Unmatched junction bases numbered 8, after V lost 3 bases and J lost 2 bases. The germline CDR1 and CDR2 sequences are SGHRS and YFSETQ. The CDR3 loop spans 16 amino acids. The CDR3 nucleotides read TGCGCCAGCAGCTCCAAAGGACAGGGGGGGACCTACGAGCAGTACTTC. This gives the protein CASSSKGQGGTYEQYF.

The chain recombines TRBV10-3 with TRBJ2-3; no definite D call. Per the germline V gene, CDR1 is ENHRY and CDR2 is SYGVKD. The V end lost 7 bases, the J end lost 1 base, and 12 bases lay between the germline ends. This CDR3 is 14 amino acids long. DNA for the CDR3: TGTGCCATCAACGGCGGAGAGGGCACAGATACGCAGTATTTT. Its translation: CAINGGEGTDTQYF.

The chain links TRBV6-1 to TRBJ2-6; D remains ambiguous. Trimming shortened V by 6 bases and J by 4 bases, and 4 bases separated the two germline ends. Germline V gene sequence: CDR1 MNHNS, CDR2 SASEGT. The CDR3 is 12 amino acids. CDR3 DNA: TGTGCCAGCAGGCCGGGGGCCAACGTCCTGACTTTC. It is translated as CASRPGANVLTF.

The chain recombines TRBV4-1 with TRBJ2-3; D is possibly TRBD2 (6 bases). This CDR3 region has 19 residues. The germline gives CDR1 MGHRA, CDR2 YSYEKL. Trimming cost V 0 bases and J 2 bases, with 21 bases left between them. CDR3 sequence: CASSQDIIKGTRTTDTQYF. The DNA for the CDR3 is TGCGCCAGCAGCCAAGATATCATAAAGGGGACTCGTACCACAGATACGCAGTATTTT.

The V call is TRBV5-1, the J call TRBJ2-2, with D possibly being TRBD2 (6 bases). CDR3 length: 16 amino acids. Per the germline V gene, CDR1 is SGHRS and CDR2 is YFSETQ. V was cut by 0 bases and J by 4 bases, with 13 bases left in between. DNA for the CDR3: TGCGCCAGCAGCTTGGCCCCGGGGGTAATCACCGGGGAGCTGTTTTTT. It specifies CASSLAPGVITGELFF.

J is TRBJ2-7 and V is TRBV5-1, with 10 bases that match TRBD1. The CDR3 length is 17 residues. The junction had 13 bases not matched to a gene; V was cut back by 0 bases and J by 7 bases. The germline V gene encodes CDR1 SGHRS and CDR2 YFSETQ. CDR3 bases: TGCGCCAGCAGCTTGGGGACAGGGGGTTGGATCGACATGGAGCAGTACTTC. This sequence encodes CASSLGTGGWIDMEQYF. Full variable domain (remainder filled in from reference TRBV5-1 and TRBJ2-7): KAGVTQTPRYLIKTRGQQVTLSCSPISGHRSVSWYQQTPGQGLQFLFEYFSETQRNKGNFPGRFSGRQFSNSRSEMNVSTLELGDSALYLCASSLGTGGWIDMEQYFGPGTRLTVT.

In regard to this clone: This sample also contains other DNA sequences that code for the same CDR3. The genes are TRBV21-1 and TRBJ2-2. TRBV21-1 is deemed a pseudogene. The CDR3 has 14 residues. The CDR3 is CASSKRGDTGELFF. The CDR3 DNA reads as TGTGCCAGCAGCAAAAGAGGGGACACCGGGGAGCTGTTTTTT.

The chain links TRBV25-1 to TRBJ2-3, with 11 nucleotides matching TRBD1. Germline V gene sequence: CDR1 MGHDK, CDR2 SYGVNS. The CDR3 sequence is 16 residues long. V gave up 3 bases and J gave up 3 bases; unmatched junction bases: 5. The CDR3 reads CASSEGQGDVTDTQYF. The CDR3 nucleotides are TGTGCCAGCAGTGAGGGACAGGGGGATGTGACAGATACGCAGTATTTT.

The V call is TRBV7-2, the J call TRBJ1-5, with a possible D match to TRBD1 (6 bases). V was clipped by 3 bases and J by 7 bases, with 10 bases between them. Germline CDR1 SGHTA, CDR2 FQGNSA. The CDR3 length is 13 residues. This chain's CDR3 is CASSFPGDQPQHF. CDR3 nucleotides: TGTGCCAGCAGCTTTCCAGGGGACCAGCCCCAGCATTTT.

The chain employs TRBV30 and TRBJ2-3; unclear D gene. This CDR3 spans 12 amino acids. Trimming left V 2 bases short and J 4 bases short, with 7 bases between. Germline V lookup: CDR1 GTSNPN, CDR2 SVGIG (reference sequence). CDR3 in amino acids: CAWSRLSDTQYF. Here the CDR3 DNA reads TGTGCCTGGAGTCGTTTATCAGATACGCAGTATTTT. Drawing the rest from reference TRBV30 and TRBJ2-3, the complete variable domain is SQTIHQWPATLVQPVGSPLSLECTVEGTSNPNLYWYRQAAGRGLQLLFYSVGIGQISSEVPQNLSASRPQDRQFILSSKKLLLSDSGFYLCAWSRLSDTQYFGPGTRLTVL.

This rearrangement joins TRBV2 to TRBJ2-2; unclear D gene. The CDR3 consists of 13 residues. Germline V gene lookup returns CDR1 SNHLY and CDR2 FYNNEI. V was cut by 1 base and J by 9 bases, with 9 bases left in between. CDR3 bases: TGTGCCAGCAGTGAAGTCGCCCCCCGGGAGCTGTTTTTT. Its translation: CASSEVAPRELFF.

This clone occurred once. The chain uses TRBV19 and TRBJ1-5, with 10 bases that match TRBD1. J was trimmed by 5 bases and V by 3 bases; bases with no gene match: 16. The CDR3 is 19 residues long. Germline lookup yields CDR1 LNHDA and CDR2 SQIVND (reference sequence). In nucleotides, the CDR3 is TGTGCCAGTAGTATCAGGGGACAGGGGTGGATAGCGGTCGATCAGCCCCAGCATTTT. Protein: CASSIRGQGWIAVDQPQHF.

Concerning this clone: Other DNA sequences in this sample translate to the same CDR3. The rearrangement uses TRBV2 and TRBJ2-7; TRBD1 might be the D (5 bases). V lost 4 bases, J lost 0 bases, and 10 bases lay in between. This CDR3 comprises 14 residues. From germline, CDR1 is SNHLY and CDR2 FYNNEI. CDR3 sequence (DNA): TGTGCCAGCAGTGCGGGCACAGGCTCCTACGAGCAGTACTTC. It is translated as CASSAGTGSYEQYF.

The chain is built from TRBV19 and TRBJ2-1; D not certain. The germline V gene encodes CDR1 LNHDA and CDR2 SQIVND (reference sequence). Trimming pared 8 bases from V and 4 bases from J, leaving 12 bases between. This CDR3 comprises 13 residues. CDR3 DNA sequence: TGTGCCAGTCGTCCGGGTATGTACAATGAGCAGTTCTTC. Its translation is CASRPGMYNEQFF.

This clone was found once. As DNA, the CDR3 is TGTGCCAGCACCGCGGGGGCGGGAGATACGCAGTATTTT. It is translated as CASTAGAGDTQYF. The chain recombines TRBV2 with TRBJ2-3; weak D call: TRBD2 (7 bases). This CDR3 comprises 13 residues. Per germline, CDR1 SNHLY and CDR2 FYNNEI. The ends were cut back, 7 bases at V and 5 bases at J, with 13 bases in the middle.

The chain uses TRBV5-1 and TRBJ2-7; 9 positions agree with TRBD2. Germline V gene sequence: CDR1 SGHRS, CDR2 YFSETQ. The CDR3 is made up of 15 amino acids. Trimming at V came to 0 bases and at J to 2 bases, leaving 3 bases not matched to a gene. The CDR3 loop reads CASSLDQREAYEQYF. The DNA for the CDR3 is TGCGCCAGCAGCTTGGACCAGCGGGAGGCCTACGAGCAGTACTTC.

This chain's CDR3 is CASSRGVGNQPQHF. For the CDR3, the DNA is TGTGCCAGCTCGAGAGGGGTGGGAAATCAGCCCCAGCATTTT. J is TRBJ1-5 and V is TRBV18; the D gene is possibly TRBD1 (5 bases). The CDR3 runs to 14 residues. V was clipped by 6 bases and J by 4 bases, with 13 bases between them. Germline V gives CDR1 KGHSH, CDR2 LQKENI.

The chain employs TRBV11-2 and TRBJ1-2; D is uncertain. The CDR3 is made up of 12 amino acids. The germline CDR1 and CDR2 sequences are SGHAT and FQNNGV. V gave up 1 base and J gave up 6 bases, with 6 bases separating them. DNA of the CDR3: TGTGCCAGCAGCTTAGGGTATAATGGCTACACCTTC. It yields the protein CASSLGYNGYTF.

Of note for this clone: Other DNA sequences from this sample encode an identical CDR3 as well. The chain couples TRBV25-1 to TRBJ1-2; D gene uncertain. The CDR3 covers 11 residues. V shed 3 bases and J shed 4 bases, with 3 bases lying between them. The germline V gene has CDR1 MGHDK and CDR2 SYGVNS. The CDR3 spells CASSDGYGYTF. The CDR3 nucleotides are TGTGCCAGCAGTGACGGCTATGGCTACACCTTC.

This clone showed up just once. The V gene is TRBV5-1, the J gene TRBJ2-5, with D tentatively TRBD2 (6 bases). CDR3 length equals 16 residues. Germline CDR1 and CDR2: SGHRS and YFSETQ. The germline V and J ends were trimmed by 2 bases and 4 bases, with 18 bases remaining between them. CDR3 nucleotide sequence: TGCGCCAGCAGCTTAGGCGGGGCCCAGTGGCGAGAGACCCAGTACTTC. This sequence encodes CASSLGGAQWRETQYF.

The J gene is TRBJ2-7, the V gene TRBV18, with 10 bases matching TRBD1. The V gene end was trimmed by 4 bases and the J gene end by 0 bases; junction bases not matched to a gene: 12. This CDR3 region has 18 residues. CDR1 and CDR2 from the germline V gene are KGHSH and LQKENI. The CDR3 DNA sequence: TGTGCCAGCTCACTCGGACAGGGGGGTAGTGGAAGCTCCTACGAGCAGTACTTC. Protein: CASSLGQGGSGSSYEQYF. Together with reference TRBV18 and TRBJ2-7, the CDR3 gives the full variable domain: NAGVMQNPRHLVRRRGQEARLRCSPMKGHSHVYWYRQLPEEGLKFMVYLQKENIIDESGMPKERFSAEFPKEGPSILRIQQVVRGDSAAYFCASSLGQGGSGSSYEQYFGPGTRLTVT.